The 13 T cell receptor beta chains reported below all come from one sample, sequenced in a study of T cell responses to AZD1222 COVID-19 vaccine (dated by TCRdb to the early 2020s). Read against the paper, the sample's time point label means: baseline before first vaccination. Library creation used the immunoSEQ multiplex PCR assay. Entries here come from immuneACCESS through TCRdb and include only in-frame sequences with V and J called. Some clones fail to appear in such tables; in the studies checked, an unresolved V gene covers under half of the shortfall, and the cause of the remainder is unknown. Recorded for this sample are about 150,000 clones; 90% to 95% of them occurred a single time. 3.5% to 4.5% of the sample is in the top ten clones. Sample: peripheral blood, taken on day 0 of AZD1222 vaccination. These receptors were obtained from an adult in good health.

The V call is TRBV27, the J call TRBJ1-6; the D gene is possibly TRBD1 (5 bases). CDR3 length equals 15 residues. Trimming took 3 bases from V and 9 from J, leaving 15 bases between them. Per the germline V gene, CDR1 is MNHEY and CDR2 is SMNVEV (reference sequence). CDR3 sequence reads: CASSLTRDGGSPLHF. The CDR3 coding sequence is TGTGCCAGCAGTTTGACCAGGGATGGTGGTTCACCCCTCCACTTT.

Here the CDR3 DNA reads TGTGCCAGCAGCTTTGAGAGAATCAATGAGCAGTTCTTC. Protein product: CASSFERINEQFF. The rearrangement links TRBV11-2 to TRBJ2-1; D unclear. Germline CDR1 and CDR2: SGHAT and FQNNGV. The CDR3 consists of 13 residues. V lost 3 bases, J lost 6 bases, and 9 bases lay in between.

CDR3 nucleotide sequence: TGTGCCAGCAGCATAGACACTAGCTCCTACGAGCAGTACTTC. This codes for CASSIDTSSYEQYF. V and J are TRBV5-4 and TRBJ2-7; possible D gene TRBD2, 5 bases. The germline V gene has CDR1 SGHNT and CDR2 YYREEE (reference sequence). This CDR3 spans 14 amino acids. V was trimmed by 4 bases and J by 0 bases, leaving 11 bases between them.

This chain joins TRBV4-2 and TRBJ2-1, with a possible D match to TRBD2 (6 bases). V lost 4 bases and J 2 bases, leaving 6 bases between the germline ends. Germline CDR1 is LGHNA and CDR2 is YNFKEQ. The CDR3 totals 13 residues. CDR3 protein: CASSPSAYNEQFF. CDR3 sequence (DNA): TGTGCCAGCAGCCCTAGCGCCTACAATGAGCAGTTCTTC.

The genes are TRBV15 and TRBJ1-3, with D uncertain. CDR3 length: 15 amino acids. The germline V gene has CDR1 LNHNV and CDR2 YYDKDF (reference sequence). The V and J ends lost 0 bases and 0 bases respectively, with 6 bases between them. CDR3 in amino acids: CATSRDQSSGNTIYF. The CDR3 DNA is TGTGCCACCAGCAGAGATCAGAGCTCTGGAAACACCATATATTTT.

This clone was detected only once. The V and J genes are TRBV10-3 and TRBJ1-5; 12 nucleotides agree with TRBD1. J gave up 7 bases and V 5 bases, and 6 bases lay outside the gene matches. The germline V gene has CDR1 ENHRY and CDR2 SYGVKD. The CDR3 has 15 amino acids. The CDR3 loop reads CAISSGTGGVQPQHF. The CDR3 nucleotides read TGTGCCATCAGTAGTGGGACAGGGGGCGTGCAGCCCCAGCATTTT.

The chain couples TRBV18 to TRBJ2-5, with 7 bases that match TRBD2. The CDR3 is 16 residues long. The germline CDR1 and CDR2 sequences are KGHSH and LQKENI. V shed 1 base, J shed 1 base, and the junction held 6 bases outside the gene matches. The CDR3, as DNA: TGTGCCAGCTCACCACGGGAGGGTACAGTCCAAGAGACCCAGTACTTC. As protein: CASSPREGTVQETQYF.

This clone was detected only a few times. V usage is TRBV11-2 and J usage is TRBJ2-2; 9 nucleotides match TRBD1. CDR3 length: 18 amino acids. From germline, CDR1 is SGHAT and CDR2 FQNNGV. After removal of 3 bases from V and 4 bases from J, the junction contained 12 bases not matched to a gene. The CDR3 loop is CASSFRITGGSSTGELFF. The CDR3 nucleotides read TGTGCCAGCAGCTTTAGAATAACAGGGGGCTCGAGCACCGGGGAGCTGTTTTTT.

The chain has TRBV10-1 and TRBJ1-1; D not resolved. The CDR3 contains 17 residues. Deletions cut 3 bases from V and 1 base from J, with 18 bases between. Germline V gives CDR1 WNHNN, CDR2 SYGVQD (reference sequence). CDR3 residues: CASSDNFLWGRNTEAFF. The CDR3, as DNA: TGCGCCAGCAGTGATAATTTTCTGTGGGGTAGGAACACTGAAGCTTTCTTT.

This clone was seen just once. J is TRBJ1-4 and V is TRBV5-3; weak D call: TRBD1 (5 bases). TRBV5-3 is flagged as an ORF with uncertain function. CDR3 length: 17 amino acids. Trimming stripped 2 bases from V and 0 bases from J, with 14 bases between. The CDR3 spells CARSFRQTDATNEKLFF. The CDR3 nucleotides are TGTGCCAGAAGCTTCCGGCAGACAGATGCAACTAATGAAAAACTGTTTTTT.

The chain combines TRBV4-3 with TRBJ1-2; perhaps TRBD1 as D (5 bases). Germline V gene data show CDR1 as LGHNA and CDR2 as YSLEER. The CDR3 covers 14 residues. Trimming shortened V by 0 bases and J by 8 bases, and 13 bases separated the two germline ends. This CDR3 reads CASSQDLRGGGYTF. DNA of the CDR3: TGCGCCAGCAGCCAAGATCTGCGCGGGGGGGGCTACACCTTC.

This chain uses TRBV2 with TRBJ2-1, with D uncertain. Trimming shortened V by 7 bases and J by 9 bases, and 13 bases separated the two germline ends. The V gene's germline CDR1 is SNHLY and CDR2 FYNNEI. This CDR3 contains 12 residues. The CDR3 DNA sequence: TGTGCCAGCATTATCCCGGGTCGTGAGCAGTTCTTC. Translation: CASIIPGREQFF.

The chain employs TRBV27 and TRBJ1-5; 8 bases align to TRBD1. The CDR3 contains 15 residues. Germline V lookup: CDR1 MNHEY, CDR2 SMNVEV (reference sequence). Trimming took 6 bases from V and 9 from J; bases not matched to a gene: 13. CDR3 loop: CASRPGTGSYWPQHF. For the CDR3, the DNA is TGTGCCAGCAGACCCGGGACAGGTAGTTATTGGCCCCAGCATTTT.